These 7 T cell receptor beta chains share one sample of origin, sequenced in a study of control samples from healthy donors and cancer patients. Sequencing was performed with immunoSEQ multiplex PCR; in TCRdb, only in-frame clones are kept and a portion is missing. Found here are more than 140,000 clones, roughly nine tenths of them singletons; the top ten hold 5.5% to 7.5%. The source material was blood. These receptors were collected from a man aged 18 to 30 in good health.

The chain is built from TRBV20-1 and TRBJ2-7; D unresolved. The germline V and J ends were trimmed by 3 bases and 0 bases, with 9 bases remaining between them. CDR3 length: 13 amino acids. Germline assignment: CDR1 DFQATT and CDR2 SNEGSKA (reference sequence). This chain's CDR3 is CSASMPSSYEQYF. CDR3 in DNA: TGCAGTGCTAGTATGCCTAGCTCCTACGAGCAGTACTTC.

This clone came up once. The J gene is TRBJ2-3, the V gene TRBV4-1; TRBD1 aligns across 7 bases. V lost 5 bases, J lost 1 base, and 6 bases stayed unmatched. CDR3 length: 15 amino acids. In germline, CDR1 is MGHRA, CDR2 YSYEKL. The CDR3 spells CASSRKGQGTDTQYF. In nucleotides, the CDR3 is TGCGCCAGCAGCAGGAAAGGACAGGGCACAGATACGCAGTATTTT.

The chain links TRBV9 to TRBJ2-5, with 8 bases that match TRBD2. Germline V gene lookup returns CDR1 SGDLS and CDR2 YYNGEE. Trimming took 4 bases from V and 4 from J; bases not matched to a gene: 15. This CDR3 is built from 17 residues. The CDR3 DNA is TGTGCCAGCAGCCCCCCTGGCGGGGGCGGGGGGCCAGAGACCCAGTACTTC. It yields the protein CASSPPGGGGGPETQYF.

The genes are TRBV28 and TRBJ2-7; 8 nucleotides agree with TRBD1. The CDR3 is 15 amino acids. The germline V gene has CDR1 MDHEN and CDR2 SYDVKM. V shed 4 bases and J 0 bases; nucleotides not matched to a gene: 5. CDR3 coding DNA: TGTGCCAGCAGTTCCCCAGGGGGCCCCTCCTACGAGCAGTACTTC. Translating gives CASSSPGGPSYEQYF.

The chain links TRBV5-4 to TRBJ2-2, with TRBD2 identical over 9 bases. CDR1 and CDR2 (germline): SGHNT, YYREEE (reference sequence). The V gene end was trimmed by 0 bases and the J gene end by 7 bases; junction bases not matched to a gene: 7. This CDR3 region has 16 residues. The DNA for the CDR3 is TGTGCCAGCAGCTTGGGGCGCGGGGGGGCGATCGGGGAGCTGTTTTTT. It is translated as CASSLGRGGAIGELFF.

The chain combines TRBV2 with TRBJ2-1, with D maybe TRBD2 (6 bases). CDR1 and CDR2 (germline): SNHLY, FYNNEI. The CDR3 consists of 12 residues. V lost 7 bases and J 2 bases, leaving 6 bases between the germline ends. CDR3 region: CASIAAYNEQFF. As DNA, the CDR3 is TGTGCCAGCATAGCGGCCTACAATGAGCAGTTCTTC.

This chain connects TRBV7-6 to TRBJ2-1; 12 nucleotides line up with TRBD2. With V trimmed by 3 bases and J by 9 bases, 6 bases remained unmatched. CDR1 and CDR2 from the germline V gene are SGHVS and FNYEAQ. CDR3 size: 15 residues. CDR3 in amino acids: CASSLRLAGDSEQFF. CDR3 bases: TGTGCCAGCAGCTTGCGACTAGCGGGGGATAGTGAGCAGTTCTTC.